Many counts were recorded for the clone carrying this T cell receptor (beta chain). Its specificity is unknown. The sample originates from a study of T-cell reconstitution after alpha-beta-depleted transplantation in children. Regarding the study as a whole: At the one-year point after transplant, T-cell counts and TCRbeta diversity were found to come mostly from T cells that had been newly produced. In patients about two months after transplant, alpha-beta T cells reportedly arose from several hundred expanded graft clones.

Preparation of the TCRbeta library was carried out with unique molecular identifiers. One entry per CDR3 protein, called by TCRdb with MiXCR from the PCR reads. The data show around 250,000 distinct CDR3 sequences, under 30% seen once. Germline CDR1 is DFQATT and CDR2 is SNEGSKA (reference sequence). The CDR3 runs to 13 residues. Trimming took off 3 bases at V and 6 bases at J, with 15 bases between the two ends. V and J are TRBV20-1 and TRBJ2-7; D possibly corresponds to TRBD1 (5 bases). The receptor was isolated from a girl aged 2 to 9 with Fanconi anemia, due to receive a stem cell transplant. Sequencing was performed on PBMCs, taken before TCRalphabeta/CD19-depleted stem cell transplant. This CDR3 reads CSARIRAWSEQYF. In nucleotides, the CDR3 is TGCAGTGCTAGGATCAGGGCTTGGTCCGAGCAGTACTTC.